These 3 T cell receptor beta chains originate from one sample sequenced in a study of T cells in Graves' hyperthyroidism and ophthalmopathy. TCR beta CDR3 region amplification was performed from RNA transcripts. When the TCR CDR3 underwent first-round RT-PCR, the HTBI primer set was used. A single record per CDR3 protein comes from TCRdb applying MiXCR to the multiplex PCR reads. This sample yields 540,000 or so distinct CDR3 sequences, of which around a sixth are seen a single time; around 7.8% belongs to the top ten. Sequencing input: blood. Every receptor here comes from a woman aged 25 to 45 with Graves' hyperthyroidism.

The chain combines TRBV28 with TRBJ2-6; 8 bases agree with TRBD2. Germline V lookup: CDR1 MDHEN, CDR2 SYDVKM. J was trimmed by 0 bases and V by 4 bases; bases with no gene match: 14. CDR3 length: 20 residues. The CDR3 spells CASSSPGGGGGYSGANVLTF. The DNA of the CDR3 is TGTGCCAGCAGTTCCCCCGGGGGGGGCGGGGGGTACTCTGGGGCCAACGTCCTGACTTTC.

This clonotype was picked up many times. This chain uses TRBV6-1 with TRBJ1-5; a weak D match, TRBD1 (6 bases). This CDR3 is built from 15 residues. V lost 3 bases and J lost 4, with 13 bases in between. Germline-derived CDR1 and CDR2 are MNHNS and SASEGT. CDR3: CASSDMGAANQPQHF. The CDR3 bases are TGTGCCAGCAGTGATATGGGGGCAGCAAATCAGCCCCAGCATTTT.

This clonotype was seen many times. DNA for the CDR3: TGTGCCAGCTCACCAGTCAGTGGAAACTATGGCTACACCTTC. This sequence encodes CASSPVSGNYGYTF. V and J are TRBV18 and TRBJ1-2; D is unresolved. Looked up from germline, CDR1 is KGHSH and CDR2 is LQKENI. Deletions cut 2 bases from V and 2 bases from J, with 9 bases between. This CDR3 has 14 residues. The whole variable domain, filled in from reference TRBV18 and TRBJ1-2, reads NAGVMQNPRHLVRRRGQEARLRCSPMKGHSHVYWYRQLPEEGLKFMVYLQKENIIDESGMPKERFSAEFPKEGPSILRIQQVVRGDSAAYFCASSPVSGNYGYTFGSGTRLTVV.